Listed below are T cell receptor beta chains from one sample, sequenced in a study of T-cell memory formation after mild COVID-19. TCRdb passed the 5' RACE reads through MiXCR, listing each CDR3 protein once. Of about 310,000 distinct CDR3 sequences in the sample, about 16% were seen once. What was sequenced was PBMCs or a T cell subset sorted from them (not recorded which). All receptors derive from a man between 18 and 35 years old who had mild COVID-19 (a few samples of this study predate the infection). Cell type and time point are not known. The CDR3 runs from the conserved cysteine through the conserved F or W. A D gene is named only where the DNA matches it firmly. Part of the rows lack a size; the others show once, few, many or a class for expanded clones.

D: .; J: TRBJ1-1; size: few; V: TRBV4-2; DNA: TGTGCCAGCAGCCAAGTGGGTGGCAGGAGGGCCGACACTGAAGCTTTCTTT; CDR3: CASSQVGGRRADTEAFF
D: TRBD1; J: TRBJ1-2; size: .; V: TRBV7-2; DNA: TGTGCCAGCAGCTCAGGGACAGGAGGGGGCTATGGCTACACCTTC; CDR3: CASSSGTGGGYGYTF
D: TRBD1; J: TRBJ1-2; size: .; V: TRBV12-3/TRBV12-4; DNA: TGTGCCAGCAGCCGGAAGGGGGCTTTTCGTGGCTACACCTTC; CDR3: CASSRKGAFRGYTF
D: .; J: TRBJ2-2; size: many; V: TRBV7-6; DNA: TGTGCCAGCAGCTTTACAGAGCGGAACACCGGGGAGCTGTTTTTT; CDR3: CASSFTERNTGELFF
D: .; J: TRBJ2-3; size: many; V: TRBV6-5; DNA: TGTGCCAGCAGTTACTCGATCACAGATACGCAGTATTTT; CDR3: CASSYSITDTQYF
D: .; J: TRBJ2-2; size: many; V: TRBV11-2; DNA: TGTGCCAGCAGCGCCCTGCGGACCACCGGGGAGCTGTTTTTT; CDR3: CASSALRTTGELFF
D: .; J: TRBJ1-2; size: .; V: TRBV12-3/TRBV12-4; DNA: TGTGCCAGCAGTTCGTCAGGGTCGATTCGTGGCTACACCTTC; CDR3: CASSSSGSIRGYTF
D: TRBD2; J: TRBJ2-7; size: few; V: TRBV13; DNA: TGTGCCAGCAGCGCGGGACTAGCGGCCGCCTACGAGCAGTACTTC; CDR3: CASSAGLAAAYEQYF
D: .; J: TRBJ2-5; size: .; V: TRBV18; DNA: TGTGCCAGCTCACAACTCAATCTTCGACAGAACCCCAGAGAGACCCAGTACTTC; CDR3: CASSQLNLRQNPRETQYF
D: .; J: TRBJ1-2; size: few; V: TRBV2; DNA: TGTGCCAGCAGTGGTAGTAGCCGGAATGGCTACACCTTC; CDR3: CASSGSSRNGYTF
D: .; J: TRBJ2-4; size: few; V: TRBV3-1; DNA: TGTGCCAGCAGCCCGACAGTCCTAGCCAAAAACATTCAGTACTTC; CDR3: CASSPTVLAKNIQYF
D: TRBD1; J: TRBJ1-5; size: .; V: TRBV20-1; DNA: TGCAGTGCTAGAGGCACAGGGGGAGGTCAGCCCCAGCATTTT; CDR3: CSARGTGGGQPQHF